This T cell receptor (beta chain) was obtained from a study of shared clonotypes between healthy human individuals. Sequencing was performed with immunoSEQ multiplex PCR; in TCRdb, only in-frame clones are kept and a portion is missing. The sample carries over 1.5 million clones, around 98% recorded once. The source of this sequence is a man aged 25-45 years in good health. The material sequenced was naive CD4+ T cells sorted from blood. Regarding subset: CD45RA+ positively selected.

CDR3 loop: CASSPLTRLGTQYF. The DNA of the CDR3 is TGTGCCAGCAGCCCACTGACTAGGCTCGGGACCCAGTACTTC. J is TRBJ2-5 and V is TRBV7-8; D might be TRBD2 (6 bases). Germline loops: CDR1 SGHVS, CDR2 FQNEAQ. This CDR3 is 14 amino acids long. V lost 5 bases, J lost 7 bases, and 17 bases lay in between.